These 23 T cell receptor beta chains originate from one sample sequenced in a study of cytomegalovirus exposure and HLA in healthy donors. Primers: 60 Vbeta forward and 13 Jbeta reverse. Assay: immunoSEQ multiplex PCR; the TCRdb copy retains only in-frame clones and omits some. This sample has around 150,000 clones; roughly 80% occur once, and the top ten carry around 2%. Sequencing was done on a sample of PBMCs. Receptors originate from a female donor in good health and CMV-seronegative.

This clone was found a few times. The chain couples TRBV9 to TRBJ2-6; a possible D gene is TRBD1 (6 bases). Trimming took 3 bases from V and 0 from J, leaving 7 bases between them. Germline CDR1 SGDLS, CDR2 YYNGEE. The CDR3 is 15 amino acids. The CDR3 coding sequence is TGTGCCAGCAGCGCACAGGGCTCTGGGGCCAACGTCCTGACTTTC. The encoded protein is CASSAQGSGANVLTF.

The chain links TRBV2 to TRBJ1-1; D remains unclear. The germline V gene encodes CDR1 SNHLY and CDR2 FYNNEI. CDR3 length equals 14 residues. Trimming stripped 0 bases from V and 1 base from J, with 6 bases between. The CDR3 loop is CASSEAPGNTEAFF. CDR3 nucleotide sequence: TGTGCCAGCAGTGAAGCGCCCGGGAACACTGAAGCTTTCTTT.

The chain carries TRBV29-1 and TRBJ1-2, with a tentative D call TRBD1 (6 bases). This CDR3 comprises 12 residues. The germline CDR1 and CDR2 sequences are SQVTM and ANQGSEA. V was trimmed by 8 bases and J by 8 bases, leaving 18 bases between them. CDR3 coding DNA: TGCAGCTGTAAACAGGGATCTCTGGGCTACACCTTC. Translating it yields CSCKQGSLGYTF.

CDR3 sequence (DNA): TGTGCCAGCAGCCCTATTGAAGCTTTCTTT. It is translated as CASSPIEAFF. The V call is TRBV6-5, the J call TRBJ1-1; D is undetermined. The germline V gene has CDR1 MNHEY and CDR2 SVGAGI. The CDR3 is 10 amino acids. V dropped 6 bases and J dropped 7 bases, with 6 bases sitting between them.

The rearrangement links TRBV15 to TRBJ2-7; 8 nucleotides match TRBD2. CDR3 size: 16 residues. The germline gives CDR1 LNHNV, CDR2 YYDKDF (reference sequence). V lost 1 base, J lost 1 base, and 6 bases stayed unmatched. The CDR3 loop is CATSRVRSGGSYEQYF. The CDR3 DNA sequence: TGTGCCACCAGCAGAGTTCGAAGCGGGGGTTCCTACGAGCAGTACTTC.

The CDR3 here is CATSSTGMGEKLFF. CDR3 coding DNA: TGTGCCACTTCCTCGACAGGGATGGGTGAAAAACTGTTTTTT. This chain connects TRBV10-3 to TRBJ1-4, with TRBD1 matching 7 bases. The CDR3 spans 14 residues. The V gene's germline CDR1 is ENHRY and CDR2 SYGVKD. The V gene end was trimmed by 10 bases and the J gene end by 7 bases; junction bases not matched to a gene: 12.

This clone was seen only a few times. The chain recombines TRBV2 with TRBJ2-7; 7 bases are shared with TRBD1. V lost 4 bases and J lost 2; bases outside the gene matches: 2. This CDR3 is 13 amino acids long. CDR1 is SNHLY, CDR2 FYNNEI, per germline. The CDR3 here is CASSAGGTYEQYF. In DNA, the CDR3 is TGTGCCAGCAGTGCAGGGGGTACCTACGAGCAGTACTTC.

The genes are TRBV5-1 and TRBJ2-3; a weak D match, TRBD2 (5 bases). CDR3 length: 15 residues. In germline, CDR1 is SGHRS, CDR2 YFSETQ. Deletions cut 8 bases from V and 0 bases from J, with 16 bases between. This CDR3 is CASAEGYISTDTQYF. CDR3 DNA: TGCGCCAGTGCCGAGGGCTACATAAGCACAGATACGCAGTATTTT.

The chain joins TRBV7-2 to TRBJ2-3; maybe TRBD1 (5 bases). Germline assignment: CDR1 SGHTA and CDR2 FQGNSA. CDR3 length: 15 residues. V gave up 2 bases and J gave up 0 bases, with 9 bases separating them. Written as DNA, the CDR3 is TGTGCCAGCAGCTTAAACAGGCTGAGCACAGATACGCAGTATTTT. Its translation: CASSLNRLSTDTQYF.

The V and J genes are TRBV7-9 and TRBJ2-1, with TRBD2 identical over 9 bases. CDR3 size: 17 residues. Germline CDR1 is SEHNR and CDR2 is FQNEAQ (reference sequence). V shed 0 bases and J 9 bases; nucleotides not matched to a gene: 12. The DNA for the CDR3 is TGTGCCAGCAGCTTAGCGCTCTGGACTAGCGAGAAGGGTGAGCAGTTCTTC. Translating it yields CASSLALWTSEKGEQFF.

V is TRBV28 and J is TRBJ2-2; D is unresolved. Between the trimmed V and J ends, which lost 7 bases and 0 bases, there was a span of 12 bases. The CDR3 is made up of 15 amino acids. The germline V gene has CDR1 MDHEN and CDR2 SYDVKM. The CDR3, as DNA: TGTGCCAGCACGGGTGCGGCTACGAACACCGGGGAGCTGTTTTTT. Protein sequence: CASTGAATNTGELFF.

For the CDR3, the DNA is TGTGCTAGTGGTTTGGGGTTTGGGGGGAGCTCCTACAATGAGCAGTTCTTC. It is translated as CASGLGFGGSSYNEQFF. The chain has TRBV12-5 and TRBJ2-1, with TRBD2 as a possible D gene (6 bases). The CDR3 is 17 residues long. Trimming stripped 1 base from V and 0 bases from J, with 13 bases between. CDR1 LGHNT and CDR2 FRNRAP come from the germline V gene.

This chain uses TRBV29-1 with TRBJ1-1, with 10 bases lining up with TRBD1. The CDR3 spans 15 residues. CDR1 and CDR2 from the germline V gene are SQVTM and ANQGSEA. The V and J ends lost 3 bases and 7 bases, in that order; junction bases with no gene match: 11. CDR3 sequence (DNA): TGCAGCGTTGAGCCCATAGGGACAGGGGCCTATGAAGCTTTCTTT. Translation: CSVEPIGTGAYEAFF.

Details on this clone: Other DNA sequences of this sample code for an identical CDR3. The CDR3 loop is CASSVAAGGPNEQFF. CDR3 DNA sequence: TGTGCCAGCAGCGTAGCAGCGGGAGGGCCGAATGAGCAGTTCTTC. The J gene is TRBJ2-1, the V gene TRBV9; 10 bases match TRBD2. Losses at the gene ends were 0 bases for V and 7 bases for J; bases not matched to a gene: 4. The CDR3 consists of 15 residues. CDR1 and CDR2 from the germline V gene are SGDLS and YYNGEE.

This rearrangement joins TRBV5-1 to TRBJ2-1, with 9 nucleotides matching TRBD2. Looked up from germline, CDR1 is SGHRS and CDR2 is YFSETQ. V lost 0 bases to trimming and J lost 9 bases; unmatched junction nucleotides: 7. The CDR3 is 15 residues long. Written as DNA, the CDR3 is TGCGCCAGCAGCTTGGTTAGCGGGGGTGACCCTGAGCAGTTCTTC. As protein: CASSLVSGGDPEQFF.

The chain combines TRBV18 with TRBJ1-2; TRBD1 matches at 8 bases. Germline V gene sequence: CDR1 KGHSH, CDR2 LQKENI. CDR3 length: 14 residues. V was pared by 0 bases and J by 4 bases, with 1 base of the junction left unmatched. The CDR3 DNA is TGTGCCAGCTCACCACCGCAGGGGGCCTATGGCTACACCTTC. This codes for CASSPPQGAYGYTF. Complete variable domain (other parts from reference TRBV18 and TRBJ1-2): NAGVMQNPRHLVRRRGQEARLRCSPMKGHSHVYWYRQLPEEGLKFMVYLQKENIIDESGMPKERFSAEFPKEGPSILRIQQVVRGDSAAYFCASSPPQGAYGYTFGSGTRLTVV.

The DNA of the CDR3 is TGTGCCAGCAGCTCTTACTCCGGGAACCCTGGGCAGTATTTT. Protein sequence: CASSSYSGNPGQYF. The chain has TRBV5-8 and TRBJ2-3, with a weak D call TRBD2 (5 bases). V was clipped by 3 bases and J by 11 bases, with 19 bases between them. The CDR3 spans 14 residues. The germline CDR1 and CDR2 sequences are SGHTS and YDEGEE.

This clone was observed a handful of times. The J gene is TRBJ1-1, the V gene TRBV6-5; 7 bases match TRBD1. Germline V gene sequence: CDR1 MNHEY, CDR2 SVGAGI. J gave up 7 bases and V 5 bases, and 10 bases lay outside the gene matches. The CDR3 covers 14 residues. The CDR3 region has the DNA TGTGCCAGCAGTGAGACAGGGAAGGCGGATGAAGCTTTCTTT. This translates into CASSETGKADEAFF.

This sequence joins TRBV2 and TRBJ2-7, with TRBD1 matching 9 bases. This CDR3 has 12 residues. From germline, CDR1 is SNHLY and CDR2 FYNNEI. J lost 5 bases, V lost 8 bases, and 4 bases had no gene match. CDR3 coding DNA: TGTGCCAGCCACGGACAGGGGAACGAGCAGTACTTC. Translating it yields CASHGQGNEQYF.

The CDR3 DNA reads TGCGCCAGCAGCTTTACAGGGGGCGTAGGAGGCTACACCTTC. Amino acid sequence: CASSFTGGVGGYTF. The chain has TRBV5-1 and TRBJ1-2, with 9 positions matching TRBD1. CDR1 SGHRS and CDR2 YFSETQ come from the germline V gene. V lost 2 bases and J lost 8; bases outside the gene matches: 7. The CDR3 has 14 amino acids.

The chain is built from TRBV9 and TRBJ2-1, with 11 bases fitting TRBD2. The CDR3 contains 16 residues. The germline CDR1 and CDR2 sequences are SGDLS and YYNGEE. Germline trimming cut 0 bases from V and 7 bases from J; bases unmatched to any gene: 6. The CDR3 region has the DNA TGTGCCAGCAGCGTAGGGCTAGCGGGAGGAAATAATGAGCAGTTCTTC. Its protein is CASSVGLAGGNNEQFF.

The J gene is TRBJ2-1, the V gene TRBV21-1; the DNA was not compared with TRBD1, the D call given in the table. TRBV21-1 is termed a pseudogene. The CDR3 loop spans 17 amino acids. The CDR3 DNA is TGTGCCAGCAGACAAAGTCGATCAAGGACAGGACGTGGTGAGCAGTTCTTC. Translated, it gives CASRQSRSRTGRGEQFF.

The V and J genes are TRBV2 and TRBJ1-5, with 7 bases that match TRBD1. The trim removed 5 bases at V and 5 bases at J, leaving 6 bases unmatched. The CDR3 is 14 residues long. CDR1 and CDR2 (germline): SNHLY, FYNNEI. CDR3 sequence reads: CASSPQGVYQPQHF. Written as DNA, the CDR3 is TGTGCCAGCAGTCCCCAGGGGGTCTATCAGCCCCAGCATTTT.